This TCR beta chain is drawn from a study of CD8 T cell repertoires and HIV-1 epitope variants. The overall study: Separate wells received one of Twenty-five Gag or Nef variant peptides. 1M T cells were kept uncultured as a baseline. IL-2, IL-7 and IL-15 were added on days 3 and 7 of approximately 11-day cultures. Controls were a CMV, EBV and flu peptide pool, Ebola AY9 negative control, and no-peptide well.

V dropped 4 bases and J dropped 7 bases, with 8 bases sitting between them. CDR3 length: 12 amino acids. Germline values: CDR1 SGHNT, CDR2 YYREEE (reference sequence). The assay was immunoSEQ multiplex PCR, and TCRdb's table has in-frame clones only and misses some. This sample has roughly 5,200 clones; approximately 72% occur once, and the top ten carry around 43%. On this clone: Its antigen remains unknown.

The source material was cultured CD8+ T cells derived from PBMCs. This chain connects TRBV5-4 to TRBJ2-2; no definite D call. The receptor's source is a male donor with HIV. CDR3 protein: CASSPPDGELFF. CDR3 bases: TGTGCCAGCAGCCCCCCTGACGGGGAGCTGTTTTTT.